This TCR beta chain was recorded in a study of blood T cell repertoires in COVID-19. The CDR3 consists of 15 residues. V was cut by 0 bases and J by 0 bases, with 9 bases left in between. Germline CDR1 SGHRS, CDR2 YFSETQ. Method: immunoSEQ multiplex PCR; TCRdb's copy keeps in-frame clones and lacks some. There are over 150,000 clones in the sample; 87% occur only once, and 3.9% lies in the top ten. The receptor was derived from a woman aged 55-70 years who had recovered from COVID-19. The chain is built from TRBV5-1 and TRBJ1-2; D is undetermined. Material: peripheral blood. The CDR3 spells CASSLGSSANYGYTF. In DNA, the CDR3 is TGCGCCAGCAGCTTGGGATCCAGTGCTAACTATGGCTACACCTTC.